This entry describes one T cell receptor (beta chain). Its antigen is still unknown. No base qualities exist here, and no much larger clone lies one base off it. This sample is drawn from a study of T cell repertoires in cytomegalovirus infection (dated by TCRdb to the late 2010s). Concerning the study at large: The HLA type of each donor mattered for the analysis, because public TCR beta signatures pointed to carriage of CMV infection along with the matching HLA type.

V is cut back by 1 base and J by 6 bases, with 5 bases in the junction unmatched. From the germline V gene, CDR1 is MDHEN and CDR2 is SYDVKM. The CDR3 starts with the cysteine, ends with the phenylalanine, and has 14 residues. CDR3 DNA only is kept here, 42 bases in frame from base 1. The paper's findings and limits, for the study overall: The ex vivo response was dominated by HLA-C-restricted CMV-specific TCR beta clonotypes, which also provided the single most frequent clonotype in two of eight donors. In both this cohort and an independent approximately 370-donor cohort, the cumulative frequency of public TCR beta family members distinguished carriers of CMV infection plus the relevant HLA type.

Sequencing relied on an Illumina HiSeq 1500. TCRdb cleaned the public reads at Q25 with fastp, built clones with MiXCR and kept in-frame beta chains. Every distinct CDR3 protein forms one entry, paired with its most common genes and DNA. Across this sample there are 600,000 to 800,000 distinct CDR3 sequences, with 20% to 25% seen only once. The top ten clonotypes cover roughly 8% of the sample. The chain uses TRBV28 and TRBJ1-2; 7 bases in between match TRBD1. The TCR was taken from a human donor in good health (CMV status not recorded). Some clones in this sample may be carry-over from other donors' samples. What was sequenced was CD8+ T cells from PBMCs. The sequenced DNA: TGTGCCAGCAGTTTATCTCGACAGGGCCATGGCTACACCTTC. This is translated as CASSLSRQGHGYTF.